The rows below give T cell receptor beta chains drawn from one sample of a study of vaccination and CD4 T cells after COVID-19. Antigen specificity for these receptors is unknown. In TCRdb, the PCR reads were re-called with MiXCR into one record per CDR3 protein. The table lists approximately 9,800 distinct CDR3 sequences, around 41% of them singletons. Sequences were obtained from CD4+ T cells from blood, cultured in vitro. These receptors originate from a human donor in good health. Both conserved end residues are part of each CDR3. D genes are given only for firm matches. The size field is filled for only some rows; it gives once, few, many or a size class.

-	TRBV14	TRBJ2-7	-	CASSQDRGAYEQYF	TGTGCCAGCAGCCAAGACAGGGGGGCCTACGAGCAGTACTTC
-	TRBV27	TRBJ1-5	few	CASSLVGTHSNQPQHF	TGTGCCAGCAGTTTAGTTGGGACACATAGCAATCAGCCCCAGCATTTT
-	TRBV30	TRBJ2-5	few	CAWSPPGEETQYF	TGTGCCTGGAGTCCTCCGGGAGAGGAGACCCAGTACTTC
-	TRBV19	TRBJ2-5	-	CASSMGFETQYF	TGTGCCAGTAGTATGGGGTTTGAGACCCAGTACTTC
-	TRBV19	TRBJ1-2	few	CASQTGLNYGYTF	TGTGCCAGCCAGACAGGCCTAAACTATGGCTACACCTTC
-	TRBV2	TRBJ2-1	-	CASSERGASYNEQFF	TGTGCCAGCAGTGAACGGGGGGCATCCTACAATGAGCAGTTCTTC
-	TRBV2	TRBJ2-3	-	CASIIDGRPSTDTQYF	TGTGCCAGCATTATTGACGGGCGGCCTTCCACAGATACGCAGTATTTT
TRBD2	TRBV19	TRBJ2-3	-	CASSIVGTSGSKYF	TGTGCCAGTAGTATAGTGGGGACTAGCGGGAGCAAGTATTTT
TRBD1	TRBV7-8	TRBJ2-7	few	CASNKDRVYEQYF	TGTGCCAGCAACAAAGACAGGGTCTACGAGCAGTACTTC
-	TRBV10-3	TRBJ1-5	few	CAIGYDPQPQHF	TGTGCCATCGGATACGACCCTCAGCCCCAGCATTTT
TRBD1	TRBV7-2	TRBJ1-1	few	CASSQTGDTEAFF	TGTGCCAGCAGCCAGACAGGGGACACTGAAGCTTTCTTT
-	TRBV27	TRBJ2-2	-	CASSFGGTGELFF	TGTGCCAGCAGTTTTGGGGGAACCGGGGAGCTGTTTTTT
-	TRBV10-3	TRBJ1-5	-	CAISEGDMGHQPQHF	TGTGCCATCAGTGAGGGTGATATGGGGCATCAGCCCCAGCATTTT
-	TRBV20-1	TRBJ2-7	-	CSAFHPGSYEQYF	TGCAGTGCTTTCCACCCCGGGAGCTACGAGCAGTACTTC
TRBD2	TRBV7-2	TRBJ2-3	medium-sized	CASSLGDSGSLRADTQYF	TGTGCCAGCAGCTTAGGGGATAGCGGGAGCTTGCGGGCAGATACGCAGTATTTT
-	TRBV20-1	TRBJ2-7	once	CSAGPTYEQYF	TGCAGTGCGGGGCCGACCTACGAGCAGTACTTC
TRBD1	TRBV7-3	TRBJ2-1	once	CASSLQGDNEQFF	TGTGCCAGCAGCTTACAGGGGGACAATGAGCAGTTCTTC
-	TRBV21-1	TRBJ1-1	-	CASSPQGRTEAFF	TGTGCCAGCAGTCCACAGGGGAGGACTGAAGCTTTCTTT
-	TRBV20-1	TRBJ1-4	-	CSARARGEKLFF	TGCAGTGCTAGAGCCAGGGGTGAAAAACTGTTTTTT
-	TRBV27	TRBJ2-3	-	CASRSTGWGTDTQYF	TGTGCCAGCAGATCGACAGGCTGGGGCACAGATACGCAGTATTTT
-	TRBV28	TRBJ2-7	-	CASTPSYLSSYEQYF	TGTGCCAGCACCCCTTCCTATCTAAGCAGCTACGAGCAGTACTTC
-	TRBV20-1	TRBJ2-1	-	CSARGPYGQPMGNEQFF	TGCAGTGCTAGAGGCCCCTATGGACAGCCTATGGGTAATGAGCAGTTCTTC
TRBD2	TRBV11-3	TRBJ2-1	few	CASSEGLAGIGEQFF	TGTGCCAGCAGCGAGGGACTAGCGGGAATCGGTGAGCAGTTCTTC
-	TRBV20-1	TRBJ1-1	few	CSARGSWGAGTEAFF	TGCAGTGCTAGAGGGAGTTGGGGGGCGGGTACTGAAGCTTTCTTT
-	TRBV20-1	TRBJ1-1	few	CSARGGMNTEAFF	TGCAGTGCTAGAGGCGGCATGAACACTGAAGCTTTCTTT